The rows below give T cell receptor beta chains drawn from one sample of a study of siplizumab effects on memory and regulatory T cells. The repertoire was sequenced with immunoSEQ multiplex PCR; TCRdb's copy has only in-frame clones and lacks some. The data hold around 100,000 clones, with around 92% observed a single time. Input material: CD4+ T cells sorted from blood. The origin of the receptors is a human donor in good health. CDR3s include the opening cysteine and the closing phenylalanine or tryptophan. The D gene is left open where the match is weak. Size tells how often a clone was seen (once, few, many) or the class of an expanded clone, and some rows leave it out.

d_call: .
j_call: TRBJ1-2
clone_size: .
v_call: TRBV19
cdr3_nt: TGTGCCAGTAGCCCCTCCGGCGGTAACTATGGCTACACCTTC
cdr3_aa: CASSPSGGNYGYTF

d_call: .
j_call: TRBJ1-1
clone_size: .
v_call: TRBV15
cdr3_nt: TGTGCCACCAGCTCGACAGCCGCTAATCCAGCTTTCTTT
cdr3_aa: CATSSTAANPAFF

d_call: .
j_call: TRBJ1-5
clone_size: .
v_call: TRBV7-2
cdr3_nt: TGTGCCAGCAGCTTAGTCGGAGATAGCAATCAGCCCCAGCATTTT
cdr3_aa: CASSLVGDSNQPQHF

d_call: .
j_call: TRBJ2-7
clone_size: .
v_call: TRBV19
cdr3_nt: TGTGCCAGTAGTATGGGACACCCTTCCTACGAGCAGTACTTC
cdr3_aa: CASSMGHPSYEQYF

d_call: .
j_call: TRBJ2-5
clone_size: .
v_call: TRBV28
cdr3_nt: TGTGCCAGCAGTTTAGAGGGCGGGGGCCGAGAGACCCAGTACTTC
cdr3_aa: CASSLEGGGRETQYF

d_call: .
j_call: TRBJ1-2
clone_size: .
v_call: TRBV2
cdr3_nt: TGTGCCAGCAGTGAAGAGAGGATTGGCCATGGCTACACCTTC
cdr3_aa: CASSEERIGHGYTF

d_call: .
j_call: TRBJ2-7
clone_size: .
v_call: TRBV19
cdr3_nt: TGTGCCAGCAGGGGCGTTCGGGACTCCTACGAGCAGTACTTC
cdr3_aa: CASRGVRDSYEQYF

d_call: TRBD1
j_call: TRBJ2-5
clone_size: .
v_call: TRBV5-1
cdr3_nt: TGCGCCAGCAGCATTGGACAGGGGGACCGTTGGGAGCAGTACTTC
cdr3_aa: CASSIGQGDRWEQYF

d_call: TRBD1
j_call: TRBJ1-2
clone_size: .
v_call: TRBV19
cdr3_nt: TGTGCCAGTAGTAAACGGACAGGGACAGTATCAGGCTATGGCTACACCTTC
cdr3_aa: CASSKRTGTVSGYGYTF

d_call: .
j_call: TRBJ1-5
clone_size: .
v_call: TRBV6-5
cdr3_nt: TGTGCCAGCAGCCTGGACAGTGGAATCAATCAGCCCCAGCATTTT
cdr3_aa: CASSLDSGINQPQHF

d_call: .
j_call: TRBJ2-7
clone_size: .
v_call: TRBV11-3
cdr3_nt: TGTGCCAGCAGCTTAGAGGGAGCCCCGCACGAGCAGTACTTC
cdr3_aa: CASSLEGAPHEQYF

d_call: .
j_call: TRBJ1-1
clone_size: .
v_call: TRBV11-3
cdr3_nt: TGTGCCAGCAGCTTATTTTCGAACACTGAAGCTTTCTTT
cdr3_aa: CASSLFSNTEAFF

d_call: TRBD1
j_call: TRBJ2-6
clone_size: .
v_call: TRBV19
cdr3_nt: TGTGCCAGTAGGGCAGGGGGCTATGGGGCCAACGTCCTGACTTTC
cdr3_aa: CASRAGGYGANVLTF

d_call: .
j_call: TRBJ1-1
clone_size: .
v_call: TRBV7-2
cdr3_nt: TGTGCCAGCAGCTTTACAACGGGGGGCCCTGAAGCTTTCTTT
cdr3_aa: CASSFTTGGPEAFF

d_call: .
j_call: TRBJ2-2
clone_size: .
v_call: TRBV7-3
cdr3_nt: TGTGCCAGCAGCTCCCACGGGGGACTCGTGGCCGGGGAGCTGTTTTTT
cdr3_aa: CASSSHGGLVAGELFF

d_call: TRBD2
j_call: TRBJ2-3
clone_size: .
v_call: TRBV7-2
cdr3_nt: TGTGCCAGCAGCATCCTAGCGGGGGCCGTTGGAAATACGCAGTATTTT
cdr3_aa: CASSILAGAVGNTQYF

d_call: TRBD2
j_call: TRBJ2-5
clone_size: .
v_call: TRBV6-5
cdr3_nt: TGTGCCAGCAGCCGAGACGGGGGGGTCCAAGAGACCCAGTACTTC
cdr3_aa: CASSRDGGVQETQYF

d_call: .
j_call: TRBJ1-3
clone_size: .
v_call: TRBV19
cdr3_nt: TGTGCCACCCAGGACGGTGGAAAATCTGGAAACACCATATATTTT
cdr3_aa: CATQDGGKSGNTIYF

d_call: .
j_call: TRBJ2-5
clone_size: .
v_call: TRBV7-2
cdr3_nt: TGTGCCAGCAGCTTAGCCGGGGGTCAGACCCAGTACTTC
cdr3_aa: CASSLAGGQTQYF

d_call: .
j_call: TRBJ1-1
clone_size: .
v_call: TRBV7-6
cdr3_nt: TGTGCCAGCAGCTTGTCGGGGATGAACACTGAAGCTTTCTTT
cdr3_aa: CASSLSGMNTEAFF

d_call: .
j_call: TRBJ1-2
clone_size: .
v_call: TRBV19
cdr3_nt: TGTGCCAGTAGTATAGTACAGGCCCGCAACTATGGCTACACCTTC
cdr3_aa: CASSIVQARNYGYTF

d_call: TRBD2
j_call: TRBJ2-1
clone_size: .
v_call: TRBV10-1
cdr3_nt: TGCGCCAGCAGTGGCGGTAGCGGGGGTTACAATGAGCAGTTCTTC
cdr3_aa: CASSGGSGGYNEQFF

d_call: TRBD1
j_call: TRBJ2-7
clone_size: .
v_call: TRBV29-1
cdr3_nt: TGCAGCGGGGGACAGGGGTACGAGCAGTACTTC
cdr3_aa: CSGGQGYEQYF

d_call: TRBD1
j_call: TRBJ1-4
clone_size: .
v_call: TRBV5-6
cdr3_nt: TGTGCCAGCAGCATGGGACAGAATGAAAAACTGTTTTTT
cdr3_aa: CASSMGQNEKLFF

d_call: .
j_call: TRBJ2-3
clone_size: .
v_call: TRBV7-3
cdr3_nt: TGTGCCAGCAGCTTAACCCAGGGGGGGCCAGATACGCAGTATTTT
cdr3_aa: CASSLTQGGPDTQYF

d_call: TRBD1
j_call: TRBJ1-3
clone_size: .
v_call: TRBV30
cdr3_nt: TGTGCCTGGAAAGGGACAGGATCCAGCTACTCTGGAAACACCATATATTTT
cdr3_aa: CAWKGTGSSYSGNTIYF

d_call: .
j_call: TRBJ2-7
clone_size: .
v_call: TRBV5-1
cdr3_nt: TGCGCCAGCAGCTTGGGCGTTTCCTACGAGCAGTACTTC
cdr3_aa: CASSLGVSYEQYF

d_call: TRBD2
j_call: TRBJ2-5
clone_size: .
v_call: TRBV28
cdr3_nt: TGTGCCAGCAGTTTGGTTAGCGGGGGACAAGAGACCCAGTACTTC
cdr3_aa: CASSLVSGGQETQYF

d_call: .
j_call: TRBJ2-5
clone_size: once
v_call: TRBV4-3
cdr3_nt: TGCGCCAGCAGCCTCGGACGGTCCCAAGAGACCCAGTACTTC
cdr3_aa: CASSLGRSQETQYF

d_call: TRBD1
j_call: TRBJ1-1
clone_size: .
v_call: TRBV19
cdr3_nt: TGTGCCAGCTGGGACAGGGGGATCTTCGGGAACACTGAAGCTTTCTTT
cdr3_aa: CASWDRGIFGNTEAFF

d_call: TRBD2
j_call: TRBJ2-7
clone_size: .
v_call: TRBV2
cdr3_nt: TGTGCCAGCGGGCTAGCGGGGTTTAACGAGCAGTACTTC
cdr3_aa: CASGLAGFNEQYF

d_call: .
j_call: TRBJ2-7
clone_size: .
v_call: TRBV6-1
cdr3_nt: TGTGCCAGCAGTCGTACAGGGAGCGAGCAGTACTTC
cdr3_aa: CASSRTGSEQYF

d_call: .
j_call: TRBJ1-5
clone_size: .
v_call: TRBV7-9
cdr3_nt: TGTGCCAGCAGCAGAGGAGAGATCAACCATCAGCCCCAGCATTTT
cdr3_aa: CASSRGEINHQPQHF

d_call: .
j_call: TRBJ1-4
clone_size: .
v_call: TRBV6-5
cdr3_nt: TGTGCCAGCGACCCCACCAGGGAAGGAAGGAAAAAACTGTTTTTT
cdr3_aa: CASDPTREGRKKLFF

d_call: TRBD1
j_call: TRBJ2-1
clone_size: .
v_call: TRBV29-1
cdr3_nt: TGCAGCGTAGTTAAGGACAGGTTGAATGAGCAGTTCTTC
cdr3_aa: CSVVKDRLNEQFF

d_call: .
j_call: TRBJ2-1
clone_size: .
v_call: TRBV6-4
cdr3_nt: TGTGCCAGCAGTGAGTGGGATCGAGCTAATGAGCAGTTCTTC
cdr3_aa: CASSEWDRANEQFF

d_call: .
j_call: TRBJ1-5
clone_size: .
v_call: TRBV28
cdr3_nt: TGTGCCAGCAGGGGTCAGGAGACCACCAATCAGCCCCAGCATTTT
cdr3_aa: CASRGQETTNQPQHF

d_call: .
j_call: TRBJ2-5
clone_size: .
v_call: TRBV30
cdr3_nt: TGTGCCTGGAGTGTACTGGCTATCCAAGAGACCCAGTACTTC
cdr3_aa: CAWSVLAIQETQYF

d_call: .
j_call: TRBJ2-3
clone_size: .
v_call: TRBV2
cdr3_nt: TGTGCCAGCAGTGTCGACAGCTCAGATACGCAGTATTTT
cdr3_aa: CASSVDSSDTQYF

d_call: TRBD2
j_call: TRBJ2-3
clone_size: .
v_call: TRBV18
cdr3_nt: TGTGCCAGCTCACCAAGACGGGGGGGAATCGCAGATACGCAGTATTTT
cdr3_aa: CASSPRRGGIADTQYF

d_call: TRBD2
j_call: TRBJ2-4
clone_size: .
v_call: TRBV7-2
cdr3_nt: TGTGCCAGCAGTTCGGGGGGGAGAGGCAAAAACATTCAGTACTTC
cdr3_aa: CASSSGGRGKNIQYF

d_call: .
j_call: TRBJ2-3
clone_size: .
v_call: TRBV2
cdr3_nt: TGTGCCAGCACCGAGGGGGGGACTCGCACAGATACGCAGTATTTT
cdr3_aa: CASTEGGTRTDTQYF

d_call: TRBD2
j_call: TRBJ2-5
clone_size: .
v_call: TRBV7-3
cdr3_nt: TGTGCCAGCATCCCGACTAGCGGGACTCAAGAGACCCAGTACTTC
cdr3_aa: CASIPTSGTQETQYF